This T cell receptor (beta chain) is from a study of blood T cell repertoires in COVID-19. Whole-study context: Samples of COVID-19 (acute and convalescent) were obtained from the United States, Italy and Spain. Sample material is recorded as cDNA or gDNA derived from T cells, B-cell-depleted T cells, or PBMCs.

In the case of this clone: Different DNA sequences within this sample yield the same CDR3.

Patients in Seattle were enrolled during active infection, then followed longitudinally. CDR3 length: 14 amino acids. Germline V gene data show CDR1 as SNHLY and CDR2 as FYNNEI. The ends lost 6 bases at V and 4 bases at J; junction bases unmatched: 6. In the study's own analysis: Cell counts per sample came from amplifying reference gene primers. Repertoires were generated with immunoSEQ multiplex PCR, while TCRdb's copy carries only in-frame clones and drops some. That table gives V, J and clone size, and the DNA gave D and trimming. The sample lists about 180,000 clones, roughly four fifths occurring once.

The sequenced sample consisted of peripheral blood. The TCR sequence derives from a woman in her sixties or seventies with COVID-19, enrolled during active disease. The rearrangement links TRBV2 to TRBJ2-7; 10 bases match TRBD1. The CDR3 DNA is TGTGCCAGCAGCGAGGGACAGGGGAGTTACGAGCAGTACTTC. Translating gives CASSEGQGSYEQYF.